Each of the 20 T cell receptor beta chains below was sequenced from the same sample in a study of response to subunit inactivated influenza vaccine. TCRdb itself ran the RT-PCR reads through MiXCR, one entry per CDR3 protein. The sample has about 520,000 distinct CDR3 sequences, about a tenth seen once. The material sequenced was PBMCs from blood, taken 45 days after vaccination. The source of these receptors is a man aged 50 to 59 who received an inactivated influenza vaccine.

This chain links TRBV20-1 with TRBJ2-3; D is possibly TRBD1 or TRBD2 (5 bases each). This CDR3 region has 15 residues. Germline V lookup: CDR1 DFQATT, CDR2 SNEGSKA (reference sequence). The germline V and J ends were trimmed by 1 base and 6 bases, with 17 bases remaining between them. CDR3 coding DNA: TGCAGTGCTAGAGGGGACCACGAGGGGTCGGATACGCAGTATTTT. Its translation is CSARGDHEGSDTQYF.

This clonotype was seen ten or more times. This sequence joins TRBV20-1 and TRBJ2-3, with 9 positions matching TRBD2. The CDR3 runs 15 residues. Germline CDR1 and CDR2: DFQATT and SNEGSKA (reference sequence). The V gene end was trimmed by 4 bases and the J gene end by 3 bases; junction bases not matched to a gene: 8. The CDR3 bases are TGCAGTGCTACTTTCGCGGGAGGGCAAACAGATACGCAGTATTTT. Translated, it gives CSATFAGGQTDTQYF.

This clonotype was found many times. CDR3 sequence (DNA): TGCGCCAGCAGCCGAAACAATGAGCAGTTCTTC. It specifies CASSRNNEQFF. The chain couples TRBV5-1 to TRBJ2-1; D is unclear. The germline V and J ends were trimmed by 4 bases and 5 bases, with 4 bases remaining between them. Per the germline V gene, CDR1 is SGHRS and CDR2 is YFSETQ. This CDR3 contains 11 residues.

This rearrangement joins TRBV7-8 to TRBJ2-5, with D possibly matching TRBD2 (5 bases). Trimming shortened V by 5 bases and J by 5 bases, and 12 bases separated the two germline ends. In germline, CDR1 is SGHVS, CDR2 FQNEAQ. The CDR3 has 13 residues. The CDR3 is CASSNGLRETQYF. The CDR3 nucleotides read TGTGCCAGCAGCAACGGACTGAGGGAGACCCAGTACTTC.

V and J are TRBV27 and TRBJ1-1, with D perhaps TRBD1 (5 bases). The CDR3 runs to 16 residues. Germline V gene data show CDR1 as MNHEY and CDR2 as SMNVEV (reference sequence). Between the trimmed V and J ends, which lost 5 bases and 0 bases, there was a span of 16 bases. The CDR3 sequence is CASSLQGRPMNTEAFF. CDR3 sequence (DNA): TGTGCCAGCAGTCTGCAGGGTAGACCCATGAACACTGAAGCTTTCTTT.

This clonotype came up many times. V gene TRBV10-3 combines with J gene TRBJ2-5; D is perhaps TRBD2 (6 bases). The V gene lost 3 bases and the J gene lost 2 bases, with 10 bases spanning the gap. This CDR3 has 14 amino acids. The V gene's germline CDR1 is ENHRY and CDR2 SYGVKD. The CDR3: CAISEGGLQETQYF. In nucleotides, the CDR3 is TGTGCCATCAGTGAAGGTGGACTACAAGAGACCCAGTACTTC.

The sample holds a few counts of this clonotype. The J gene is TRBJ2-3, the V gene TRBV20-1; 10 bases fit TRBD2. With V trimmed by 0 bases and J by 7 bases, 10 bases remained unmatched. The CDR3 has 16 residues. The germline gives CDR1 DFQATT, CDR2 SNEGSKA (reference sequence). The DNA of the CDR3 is TGCAGTGCTAGAGACCCAACTAGCGGGATGATGAATACGCAGTATTTT. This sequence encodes CSARDPTSGMMNTQYF.

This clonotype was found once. The CDR3 is CASSRDYSTYEQYF. CDR3 DNA sequence: TGCGCCAGCAGCCGGGACTACAGTACATACGAGCAGTACTTC. The chain has TRBV5-1 and TRBJ2-7, with TRBD2 matching 7 bases. Trimming at V came to 4 bases and at J to 4 bases, leaving 8 bases not matched to a gene. Germline loops: CDR1 SGHRS, CDR2 YFSETQ. The length of the CDR3 is 14 residues.

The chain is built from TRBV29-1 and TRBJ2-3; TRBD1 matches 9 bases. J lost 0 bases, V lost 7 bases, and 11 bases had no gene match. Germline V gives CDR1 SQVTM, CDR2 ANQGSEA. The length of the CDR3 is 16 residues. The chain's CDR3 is CSARVTGTGSTDTQYF. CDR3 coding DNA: TGCAGCGCTCGGGTCACCGGGACAGGGAGCACAGATACGCAGTATTTT.

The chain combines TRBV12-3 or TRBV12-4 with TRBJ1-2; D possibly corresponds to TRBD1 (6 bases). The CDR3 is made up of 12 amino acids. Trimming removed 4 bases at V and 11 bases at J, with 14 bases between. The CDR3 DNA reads TGTGCCAGCAGTTCCTCACAGGGTCGGTACACCTTC. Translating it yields CASSSSQGRYTF.

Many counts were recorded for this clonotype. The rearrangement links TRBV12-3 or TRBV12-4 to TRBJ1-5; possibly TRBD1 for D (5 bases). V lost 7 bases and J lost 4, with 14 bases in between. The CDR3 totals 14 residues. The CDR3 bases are TGTGCCAGCACCTGGGGACTTACAAATCAGCCCCAGCATTTT. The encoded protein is CASTWGLTNQPQHF.

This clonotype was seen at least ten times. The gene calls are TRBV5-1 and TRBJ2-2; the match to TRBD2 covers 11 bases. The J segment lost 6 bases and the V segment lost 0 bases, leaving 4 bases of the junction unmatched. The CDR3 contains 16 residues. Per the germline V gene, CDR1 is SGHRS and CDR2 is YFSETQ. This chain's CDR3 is CASSLVTSGSSGELFF. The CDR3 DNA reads TGCGCCAGCAGCTTGGTCACTAGCGGGAGTTCCGGGGAGCTGTTTTTT.

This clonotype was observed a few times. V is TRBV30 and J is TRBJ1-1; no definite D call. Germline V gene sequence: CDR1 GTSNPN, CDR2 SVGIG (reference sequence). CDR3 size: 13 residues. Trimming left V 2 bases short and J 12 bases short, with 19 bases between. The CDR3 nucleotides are TGTGCCTGGAGTCCGAGTGGAGTCGCGAGGTCTTTCTTT. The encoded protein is CAWSPSGVARSFF.

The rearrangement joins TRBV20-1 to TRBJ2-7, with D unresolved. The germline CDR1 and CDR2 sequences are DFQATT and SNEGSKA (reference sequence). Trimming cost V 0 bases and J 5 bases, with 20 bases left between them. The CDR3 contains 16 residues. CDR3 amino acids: CSARDNARWSSDEQYF. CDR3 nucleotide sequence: TGCAGTGCTAGAGATAACGCCAGATGGAGCTCGGACGAGCAGTACTTC.

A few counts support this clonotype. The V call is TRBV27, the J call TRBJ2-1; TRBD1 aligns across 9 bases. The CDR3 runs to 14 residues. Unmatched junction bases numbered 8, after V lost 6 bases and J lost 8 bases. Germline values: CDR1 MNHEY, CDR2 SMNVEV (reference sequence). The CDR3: CASRGTGRLDEQFF. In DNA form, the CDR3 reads TGTGCCAGCAGGGGGACAGGGCGCCTCGATGAGCAGTTCTTC.

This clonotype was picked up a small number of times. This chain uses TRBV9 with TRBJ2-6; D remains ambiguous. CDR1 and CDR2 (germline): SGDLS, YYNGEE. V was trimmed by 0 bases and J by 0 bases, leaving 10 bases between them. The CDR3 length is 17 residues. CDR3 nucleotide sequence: TGTGCCAGCAGCGTAGGACCCGGCTACTCTGGGGCCAACGTCCTGACTTTC. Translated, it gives CASSVGPGYSGANVLTF. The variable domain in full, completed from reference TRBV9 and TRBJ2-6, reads DSGVTQTPKHLITATGQRVTLRCSPRSGDLSVYWYQQSLDQGLQFLIQYYNGEERAKGNILERFSAQQFPDLHSELNLSSLELGDSALYFCASSVGPGYSGANVLTFGAGSRLTVL.

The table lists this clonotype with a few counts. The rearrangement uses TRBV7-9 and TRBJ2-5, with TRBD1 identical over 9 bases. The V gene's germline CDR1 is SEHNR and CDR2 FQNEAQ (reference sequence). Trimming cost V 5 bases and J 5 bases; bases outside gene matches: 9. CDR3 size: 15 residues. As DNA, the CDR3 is TGTGCCAGCAGCCCCGGACAGGGGAGTATGGAGACCCAGTACTTC. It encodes CASSPGQGSMETQYF.

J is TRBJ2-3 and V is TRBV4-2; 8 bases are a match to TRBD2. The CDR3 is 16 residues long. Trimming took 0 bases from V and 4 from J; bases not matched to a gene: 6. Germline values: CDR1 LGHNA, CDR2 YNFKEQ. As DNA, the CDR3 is TGTGCCAGCAGCCAAGAAGAGACTAGCGCGTCAGATACGCAGTATTTT. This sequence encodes CASSQEETSASDTQYF.

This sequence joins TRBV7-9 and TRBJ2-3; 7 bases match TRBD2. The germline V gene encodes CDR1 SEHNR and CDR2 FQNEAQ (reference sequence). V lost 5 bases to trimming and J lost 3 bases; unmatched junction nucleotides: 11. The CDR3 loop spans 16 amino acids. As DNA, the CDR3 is TGTGCCAGCAGCGCTCAACGCGGGAGTGCAACAGATACGCAGTATTTT. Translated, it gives CASSAQRGSATDTQYF.

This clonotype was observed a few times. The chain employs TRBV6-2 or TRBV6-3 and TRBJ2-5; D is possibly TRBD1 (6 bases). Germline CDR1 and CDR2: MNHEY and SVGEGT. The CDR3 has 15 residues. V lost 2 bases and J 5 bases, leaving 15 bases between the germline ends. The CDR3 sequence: CASSYDTGRRETQYF. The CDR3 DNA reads TGTGCCAGCAGTTACGACACAGGGAGAAGGGAGACCCAGTACTTC.